This entry features one T cell receptor beta chain sequence. Its antigen is not identified. This sample is drawn from a study of shared clonotypes between healthy human individuals. In germline, CDR1 is MNHEY, CDR2 SMNVEV (reference sequence). This CDR3 has 15 amino acids. With V trimmed by 6 bases and J by 4 bases, 7 bases remained unmatched. Running of the assay took place at deep level. TCRdb's table, derived via immunoSEQ multiplex PCR, lists solely in-frame clones and lacks some. The sample yields millions of clones, approximately 94% seen once. Findings and limits, study-wide: Estimated richness values were generally larger in naive subsets than in memory subsets. Genetic and exposure-history diversity was limited by the few donors.

The naive CD8 subset, CD45RO-negative cells positively selected for CCR7, excluded terminally differentiated effector memory CD45RA+ cells. The rearrangement uses TRBV27 and TRBJ2-1; 9 bases align to TRBD2. Specimen: naive CD8+ T cells sorted from blood. The clonotype was recovered from a man in his late teens or twenties in good health. In nucleotides, the CDR3 is TGTGCCAGCAGGGTTAGCGGGAGTGGGTACAATGAGCAGTTCTTC. Its protein product is CASRVSGSGYNEQFF.